The present entry profiles one TCR beta chain with its context. Its antigen remains unknown. This record comes from a study of cytomegalovirus exposure and HLA in healthy donors. Study overall: Tens of millions of unique TCR sequences came from HLA-typed donors in an early release.

Germline CDR1 reads SQVTM; CDR2 reads ANQGSEA. The CDR3 totals 16 residues. V was shortened by 3 bases and J by 2 bases, with 19 bases between the two germline ends. The PCR made use of 60 Vbeta and 13 Jbeta primers. Sequencing was performed with immunoSEQ multiplex PCR; in TCRdb, only in-frame clones are kept and a portion is missing. The sample records more than 80,000 clones, roughly 77% being singletons. Whole-study results and caveats: Analyses of presence and absence presupposed an approximately uniform sequencing depth across donors. TCR beta chains associated with HLA were, in a later analysis, more clonally expanded than equally common others. The later analysis indicated that the majority of CMV-associated TCR beta chains appeared HLA-restricted.

Sequenced material: PBMCs. This TCR derives from a man in his 60s in good health and CMV-seronegative. The rearrangement links TRBV29-1 to TRBJ2-5, with D maybe TRBD2 (6 bases). DNA for the CDR3: TGCAGCGTTGAGGGGTGGCGGCGGGGCCGGCAAGAGACCCAGTACTTC. It yields the protein CSVEGWRRGRQETQYF.